The entry below gives a single T cell receptor beta chain sequence along with its context. Its antigen is unknown. The sample comes from a study of cytomegalovirus exposure and HLA in healthy donors. General study results and limits: In an earlier analysis, in roughly 600 donors, most V segments appeared productive either ~87% or ~30% of the time. Researchers catalogued approximately 170 TCR beta chains as cytomegalovirus-associated. In a later analysis, TCR beta V- and J-gene trimming showed a link to a missense DCLRE1C variant.

Germline trimming cut 1 base from V and 2 bases from J; bases unmatched to any gene: 2. The CDR3 runs 14 residues. The V gene's germline CDR1 is SGHTA and CDR2 FQGNSA. Amplification used 60 Vbeta primers and 13 Jbeta primers. Data came from immunoSEQ multiplex PCR; TCRdb stores just in-frame clones and leaves some out. Among about 150,000 clones listed, 65% to 80% were seen once. The receptor was derived from a man aged 40-55 years in good health and CMV-seronegative. The source material was PBMCs. This rearrangement joins TRBV7-2 to TRBJ2-7, with 7 bases identical to TRBD2. The CDR3 coding sequence is TGTGCCAGCAGCTTAGTGGGGGGGACCTACGAGCAGTACTTC. Translated: CASSLVGGTYEQYF.